Only a few counts were recorded for the clone carrying this T cell receptor (beta chain). The target antigen is unknown. The assay, immunoSEQ v3.0, was run at survey level. TCRdb keeps only in-frame clones here, not all; method: immunoSEQ multiplex PCR. The data show 20,000 to 25,000 clones, around three quarters seen once. This record belongs to a study of long-term antiretroviral therapy in people with HIV. Study background: The earliest samples came from an era when ART typically awaited falling CD4 counts. Regarding the study as a whole: Information on adherence, resistance and therapy changes was unavailable.

Material: unsorted PBMCs, obtained 1.2 years after starting antiretroviral therapy. This receptor was taken from a woman aged 40 to 50 with HIV.

The CDR3, as DNA: TGTGCCAGCAGTTTATACGGGACCGGGGAGCTGTTTTTT. Amino acids: CASSLYGTGELFF. This chain uses TRBV27 with TRBJ2-2; D remains unclear. Trimming cost V 1 base and J 5 bases, with 5 bases left between them. In germline, CDR1 is MNHEY, CDR2 SMNVEV (reference sequence). The CDR3 consists of 13 residues.